This TCR beta chain was sequenced in a study of blood T cell repertoires in COVID-19. Study-wide context: Some COVID-19 samples were acute and others convalescent; all came from the United States, Italy and Spain. The cDNA or gDNA used as material had been derived from T cells, B-cell-depleted T cells, or PBMCs.

Original processing methods: Cell counts per sample came from amplifying reference gene primers. The repertoire was sequenced with immunoSEQ multiplex PCR; TCRdb's copy has only in-frame clones and lacks some. The DNA gave D and trimming, while V, J and clone size come from that table. The table lists 95,000 to 110,000 clones, around 88% of them singletons. J lost 8 bases, V lost 3 bases, and 4 bases had no gene match. The CDR3 runs 14 residues. Germline-derived CDR1 and CDR2 are SEHNR and FQNEAQ (reference sequence). The sequencing sample was made of peripheral blood. The chain combines TRBV7-9 with TRBJ2-1; TRBD1 agrees at 10 bases. The sequence derives from a man in his fifties with active or convalescent COVID-19. As DNA, the CDR3 is TGTGCCAGCAGCTTCTCCGGGACAGGGGATGAGCAGTTCTTC. This translates into CASSFSGTGDEQFF.